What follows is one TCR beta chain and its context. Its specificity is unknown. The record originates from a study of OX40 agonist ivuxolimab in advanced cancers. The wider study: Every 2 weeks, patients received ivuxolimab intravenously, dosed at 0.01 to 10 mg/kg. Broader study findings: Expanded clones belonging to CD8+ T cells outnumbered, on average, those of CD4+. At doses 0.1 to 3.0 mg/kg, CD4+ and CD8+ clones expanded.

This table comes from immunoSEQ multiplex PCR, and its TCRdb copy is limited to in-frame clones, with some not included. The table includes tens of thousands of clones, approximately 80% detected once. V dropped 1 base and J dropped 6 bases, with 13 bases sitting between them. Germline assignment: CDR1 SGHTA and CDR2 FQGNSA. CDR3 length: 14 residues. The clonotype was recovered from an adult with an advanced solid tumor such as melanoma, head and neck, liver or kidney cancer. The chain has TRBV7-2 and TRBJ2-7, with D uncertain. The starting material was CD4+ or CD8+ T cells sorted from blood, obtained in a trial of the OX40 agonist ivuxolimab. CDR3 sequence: CASSLEVFFPEQYF. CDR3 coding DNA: TGTGCCAGCAGCTTAGAGGTTTTCTTCCCCGAGCAGTACTTC.